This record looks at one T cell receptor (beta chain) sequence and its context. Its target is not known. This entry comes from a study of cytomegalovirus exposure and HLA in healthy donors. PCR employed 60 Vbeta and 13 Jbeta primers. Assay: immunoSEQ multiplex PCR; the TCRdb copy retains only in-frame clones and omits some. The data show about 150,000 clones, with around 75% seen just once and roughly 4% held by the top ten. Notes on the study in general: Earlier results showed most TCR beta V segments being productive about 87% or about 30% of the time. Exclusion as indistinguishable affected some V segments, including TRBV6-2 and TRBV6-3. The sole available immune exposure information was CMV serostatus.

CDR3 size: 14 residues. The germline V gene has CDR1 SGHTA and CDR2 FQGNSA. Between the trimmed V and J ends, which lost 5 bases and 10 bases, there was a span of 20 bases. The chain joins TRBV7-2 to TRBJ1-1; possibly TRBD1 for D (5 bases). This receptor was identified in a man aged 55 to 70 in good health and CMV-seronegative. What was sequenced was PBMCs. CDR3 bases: TGTGCCAGCAGCCCCCGGGGGGGTCTCCGTTCAGCTTTCTTT. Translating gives CASSPRGGLRSAFF.